The rows below give T cell receptor beta chains drawn from one sample of a study of cytomegalovirus exposure and HLA in healthy donors. This table comes from immunoSEQ multiplex PCR, and its TCRdb copy is limited to in-frame clones, with some not included. This table has around 110,000 clones, around 80% appearing once. The sample comprised PBMCs. These receptors all stem from a woman under 30 in good health and CMV-seropositive. The CDR3 runs from the conserved cysteine through the conserved F or W. D genes are given only for firm matches. Clone size appears in some rows only: once, few, many, or a class for an expanded clone.

size | J | V | D | DNA | CDR3
. | TRBJ2-1 | TRBV18 | TRBD2 | TGTGCCAGCTCACCAAATAGCGGGAGGGGCAATGAGCAGTTCTTC | CASSPNSGRGNEQFF
few | TRBJ1-6 | TRBV2 | . | TGTGCCAGCAAGGAGGGACTCTCGAGCTCCTATAATTCACCCCTCCACTTT | CASKEGLSSSYNSPLHF
few | TRBJ2-7 | TRBV9 | TRBD2 | TGTGCCAGCAGCGTTAGCGGGAACACCTACGAGCAGTACTTC | CASSVSGNTYEQYF
. | TRBJ2-5 | TRBV2 | TRBD1 | TGTGCCAGCAGTGACGACAGGGGACAAGAGACCCAGTACTTC | CASSDDRGQETQYF
. | TRBJ2-1 | TRBV9 | . | TGTGCCAGCGGGGCAGGGCCCTACAATGAGCAGTTCTTC | CASGAGPYNEQFF
few | TRBJ2-7 | TRBV27 | . | TGTGCCAGCAGCCCCGGTTTCTCCTACGAGCAGTACTTC | CASSPGFSYEQYF
. | TRBJ2-7 | TRBV6-5 | . | TGTGCCAGCAGGAGGGAGTTCGAGCAGTACTTC | CASRREFEQYF
. | TRBJ1-5 | TRBV7-9 | TRBD1 | TGTGCCAGCAGCTTGAAGGGGGCCGGCAATCAGCCCCAGCATTTT | CASSLKGAGNQPQHF
. | TRBJ2-7 | TRBV4-1 | . | TGCGCCAGCAGCCACGCCACTGTAATCGAGCAGTACTTC | CASSHATVIEQYF
. | TRBJ1-1 | TRBV19 | . | TGTGCCAGTAGCCAGGGTTCGGGCACTGAAGCTTTCTTT | CASSQGSGTEAFF
once | TRBJ1-5 | TRBV30 | TRBD1 | TGTGCCTGGAAGGATACAGGGGGCCAGCATTTT | CAWKDTGGQHF
. | TRBJ2-7 | TRBV11-2 | . | TGTGCCAGCAGCTTAGAGCCAGGCATTCGGGGGTACTTC | CASSLEPGIRGYF
. | TRBJ1-4 | TRBV10-3 | TRBD1 | TGTGCCATCAGTGGGAGACAGGGGGTAGGTGAAAAACTGTTTTTT | CAISGRQGVGEKLFF
. | TRBJ1-2 | TRBV5-4 | . | TGTGCCAGCAGCTCGGGTTCCTATGGCTACACCTTC | CASSSGSYGYTF
. | TRBJ2-7 | TRBV30 | TRBD2 | TGTGCCTGGAGAAATAGCGGGAGGAGCTCCTACGAGCAGTACTTC | CAWRNSGRSSYEQYF
once | TRBJ2-3 | TRBV28 | . | TGTGCCAGCGGCGGGGAGAATACAGATACGCAGTATTTT | CASGGENTDTQYF
. | TRBJ1-5 | TRBV19 | . | TGTGCCAGTAGTATTCGACCCGGTGGCGGGGCCCAGCATTTT | CASSIRPGGGAQHF
. | TRBJ2-5 | TRBV5-1 | TRBD2 | TGCGCCAGCAGCTTGGGGCTTAGCGGGATCTCTGTTCAAGAGACCCAGTACTTC | CASSLGLSGISVQETQYF
. | TRBJ1-4 | TRBV5-1 | TRBD1 | TGCGCCAGCAGCTTGACGGGGGGACAGGGGAGAGAAAAACTGTTTTTT | CASSLTGGQGREKLFF
. | TRBJ2-2 | TRBV5-1 | TRBD2 | TGCGCCAGCAGCCGCTCATTAGCGGGAGGGCCGGACACCGGGGAGCTGTTTTTT | CASSRSLAGGPDTGELFF
. | TRBJ1-2 | TRBV4-1 | . | TGCGCCAGCAGCCAAGGAAATCGGGAATACTATGGCTACACCTTC | CASSQGNREYYGYTF
once | TRBJ2-5 | TRBV5-1 | . | TGCGCCAGCAGCCCACGGAGGGAGACCCAGTACTTC | CASSPRRETQYF
. | TRBJ2-1 | TRBV9 | TRBD2 | TGTGCCAGCAGCGTCCGACTAGCGTACAATGAGCAGTTCTTC | CASSVRLAYNEQFF
. | TRBJ2-3 | TRBV6-4 | TRBD2 | TGTGCCAGCAGCTACTCCGCGACTAGCGGTTCTACGCAGTATTTT | CASSYSATSGSTQYF
once | TRBJ1-4 | TRBV6-5 | TRBD1 | TGTGCCAGCCGGACAGGGAGTGAAAAACTGTTTTTT | CASRTGSEKLFF
. | TRBJ2-4 | TRBV14 | TRBD1 | TGTGCCAGCAGCTCAAGACCCGGACAGGGACCCAAAAACATTCAGTACTTC | CASSSRPGQGPKNIQYF
. | TRBJ1-3 | TRBV14 | . | TGTGCCAGCAGCCGGGTCCTGGGGGCCGGGAACACCATATATTTT | CASSRVLGAGNTIYF
few | TRBJ2-7 | TRBV10-3 | . | TGTGCCATCAGTGAGTTCACAGGGTACGAGCAGTACTTC | CAISEFTGYEQYF
. | TRBJ2-1 | TRBV6-6 | . | TGTGCCAGCAGTTACAGGGACAAAGAAAAGCAGTTCTTC | CASSYRDKEKQFF
few | TRBJ2-1 | TRBV12-5 | . | TGTGCTAGTGGCCAAGGACTTACCCTCTCCTACAATGAGCAGTTCTTC | CASGQGLTLSYNEQFF
. | TRBJ1-1 | TRBV18 | TRBD1 | TGTGCCAGCTCACCACCCCAGGGGGGCACTGAAGCTTTCTTT | CASSPPQGGTEAFF
. | TRBJ2-3 | TRBV28 | . | TGTGCCAGCAATGTCGCGGGGATTACAGATACGCAGTATTTT | CASNVAGITDTQYF
. | TRBJ2-6 | TRBV19 | . | TGTGCCAGTCAGGACTCCTCTGGGGCCAACGTCCTGACTTTC | CASQDSSGANVLTF
. | TRBJ2-3 | TRBV6-5 | . | TGTGCCAGCAGTTTCGGGGATACGCAGTATTTT | CASSFGDTQYF
. | TRBJ2-7 | TRBV5-4 | . | TGTGCCAGCAGCTTGGGGCACCGTTACGAGCAGTACTTC | CASSLGHRYEQYF
. | TRBJ2-7 | TRBV7-3 | TRBD2 | TGTGCCAGCAGCCCGACCCCCGGACTAGCGTTCTACGAGCAGTACTTC | CASSPTPGLAFYEQYF
. | TRBJ1-3 | TRBV6-5 | . | TGTGCCAGCAGTTACGGGGGGTCTGGAAACACCATATATTTT | CASSYGGSGNTIYF
. | TRBJ1-1 | TRBV28 | TRBD1 | TGTGCCAGCGGGACAGGGAACACTGAAGCTTTCTTT | CASGTGNTEAFF
. | TRBJ2-1 | TRBV2 | . | TGTGCCAGCAGTGCCGGGAGTGAAGGTGAGCAGTTCTTC | CASSAGSEGEQFF
. | TRBJ2-7 | TRBV5-1 | TRBD1 | TGCGCCAGCAGACATGGGACAGCATACGAGCAGTACTTC | CASRHGTAYEQYF